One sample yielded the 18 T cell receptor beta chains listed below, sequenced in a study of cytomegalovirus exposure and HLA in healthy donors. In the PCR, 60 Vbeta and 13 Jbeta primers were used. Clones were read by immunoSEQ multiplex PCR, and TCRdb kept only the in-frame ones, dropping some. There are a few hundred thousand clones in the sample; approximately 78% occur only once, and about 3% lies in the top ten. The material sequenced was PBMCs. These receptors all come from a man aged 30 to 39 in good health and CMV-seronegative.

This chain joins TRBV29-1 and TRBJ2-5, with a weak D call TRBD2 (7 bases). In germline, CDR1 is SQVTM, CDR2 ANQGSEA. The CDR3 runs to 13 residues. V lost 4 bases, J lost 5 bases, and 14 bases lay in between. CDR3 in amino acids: CSVVRGAIETQYF. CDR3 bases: TGCAGCGTTGTACGGGGGGCCATTGAGACCCAGTACTTC.

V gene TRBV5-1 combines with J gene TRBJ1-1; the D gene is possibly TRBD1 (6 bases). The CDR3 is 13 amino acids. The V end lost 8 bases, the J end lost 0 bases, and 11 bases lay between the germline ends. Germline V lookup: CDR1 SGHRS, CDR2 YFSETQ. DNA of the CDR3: TGCGCCAGTAGGAACAGGGTGAACACTGAAGCTTTCTTT. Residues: CASRNRVNTEAFF.

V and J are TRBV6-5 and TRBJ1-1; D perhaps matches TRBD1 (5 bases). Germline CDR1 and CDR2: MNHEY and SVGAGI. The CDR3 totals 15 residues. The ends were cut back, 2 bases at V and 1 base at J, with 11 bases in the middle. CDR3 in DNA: TGTGCCAGCAGTTACACCCCCCAGGGGAACACTGAAGCTTTCTTT. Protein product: CASSYTPQGNTEAFF.

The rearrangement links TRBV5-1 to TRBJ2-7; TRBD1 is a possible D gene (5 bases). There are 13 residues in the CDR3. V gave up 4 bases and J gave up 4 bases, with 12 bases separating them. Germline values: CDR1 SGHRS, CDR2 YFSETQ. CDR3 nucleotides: TGCGCCAGCAGCCCGTACCAGGGTTACGAGCAGTACTTC. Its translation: CASSPYQGYEQYF.

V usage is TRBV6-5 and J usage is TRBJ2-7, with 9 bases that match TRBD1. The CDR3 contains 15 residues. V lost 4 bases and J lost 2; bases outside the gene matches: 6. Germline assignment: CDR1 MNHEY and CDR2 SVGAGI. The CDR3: CASSSPGQGAYEQYF. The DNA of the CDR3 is TGTGCCAGCAGTTCTCCGGGACAGGGAGCCTACGAGCAGTACTTC.

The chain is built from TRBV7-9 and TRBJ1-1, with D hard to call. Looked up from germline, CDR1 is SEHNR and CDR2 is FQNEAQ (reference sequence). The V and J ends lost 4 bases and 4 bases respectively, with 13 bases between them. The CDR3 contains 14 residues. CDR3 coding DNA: TGTGCCAGCAGCTCAAGCGGACGAGGCACTGAAGCTTTCTTT. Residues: CASSSSGRGTEAFF.

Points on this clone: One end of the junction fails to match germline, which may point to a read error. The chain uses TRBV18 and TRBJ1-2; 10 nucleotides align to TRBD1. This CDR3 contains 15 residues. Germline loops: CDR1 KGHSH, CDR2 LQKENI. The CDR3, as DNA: TGTGCCAGCTCGCCACCGGGACAGGGGAGTGATGGCTACACCTTC. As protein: CASSPPGQGSDGYTF.

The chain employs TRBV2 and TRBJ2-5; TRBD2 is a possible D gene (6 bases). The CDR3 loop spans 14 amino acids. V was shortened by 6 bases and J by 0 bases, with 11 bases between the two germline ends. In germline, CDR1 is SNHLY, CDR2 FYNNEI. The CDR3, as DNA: TGTGCCAGCAGGGGACTCACGTACCAAGAGACCCAGTACTTC. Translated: CASRGLTYQETQYF.

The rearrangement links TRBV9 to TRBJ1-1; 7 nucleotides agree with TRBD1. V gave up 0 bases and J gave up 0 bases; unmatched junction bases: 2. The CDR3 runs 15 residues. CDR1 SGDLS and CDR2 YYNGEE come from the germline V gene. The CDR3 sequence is CASSVEGALNTEAFF. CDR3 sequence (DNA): TGTGCCAGCAGCGTAGAGGGGGCGTTGAACACTGAAGCTTTCTTT.

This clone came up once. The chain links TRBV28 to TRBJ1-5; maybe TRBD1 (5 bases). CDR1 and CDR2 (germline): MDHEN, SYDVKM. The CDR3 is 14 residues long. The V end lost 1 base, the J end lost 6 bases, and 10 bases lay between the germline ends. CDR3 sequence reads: CASSLYQGGQPQHF. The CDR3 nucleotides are TGTGCCAGCAGTTTATACCAGGGTGGTCAGCCCCAGCATTTT.

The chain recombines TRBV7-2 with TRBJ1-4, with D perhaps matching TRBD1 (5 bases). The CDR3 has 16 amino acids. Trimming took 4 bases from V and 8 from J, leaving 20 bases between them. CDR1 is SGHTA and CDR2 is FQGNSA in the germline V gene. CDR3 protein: CASSSVQRRDAEKLFF. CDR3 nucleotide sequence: TGTGCCAGCAGCTCAGTACAACGCAGGGATGCCGAAAAACTGTTTTTT. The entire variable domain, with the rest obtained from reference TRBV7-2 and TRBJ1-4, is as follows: GAGVSQSPSNKVTEKGKDVELRCDPISGHTALYWYRQSLGQGLEFLIYFQGNSAPDKSGLPSDRFSAERTGGSVSTLTIQRTQQEDSAVYLCASSSVQRRDAEKLFFGSGTQLSVL.

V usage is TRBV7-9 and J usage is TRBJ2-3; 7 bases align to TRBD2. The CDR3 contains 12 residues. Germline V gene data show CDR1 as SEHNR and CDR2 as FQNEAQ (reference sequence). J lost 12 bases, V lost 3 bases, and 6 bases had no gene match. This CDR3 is CASSFTGGPQYF. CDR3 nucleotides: TGTGCCAGCAGCTTTACGGGAGGTCCACAGTATTTT.

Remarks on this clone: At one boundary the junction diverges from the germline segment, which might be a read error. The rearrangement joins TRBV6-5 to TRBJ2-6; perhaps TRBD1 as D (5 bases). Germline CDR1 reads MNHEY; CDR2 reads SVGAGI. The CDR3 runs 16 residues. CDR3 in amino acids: CASSYETPTGASVLTF. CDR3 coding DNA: TGTGCCAGCAGTTACGAGACGCCGACTGGGGCCAGCGTCCTGACTTTC.

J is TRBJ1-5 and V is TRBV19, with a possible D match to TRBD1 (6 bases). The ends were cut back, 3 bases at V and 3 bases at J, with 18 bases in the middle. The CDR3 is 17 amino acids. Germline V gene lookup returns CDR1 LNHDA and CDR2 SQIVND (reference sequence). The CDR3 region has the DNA TGTGCCAGTAGTATGTCGGTTTGGGACAAATACAATCAGCCCCAGCATTTT. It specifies CASSMSVWDKYNQPQHF.

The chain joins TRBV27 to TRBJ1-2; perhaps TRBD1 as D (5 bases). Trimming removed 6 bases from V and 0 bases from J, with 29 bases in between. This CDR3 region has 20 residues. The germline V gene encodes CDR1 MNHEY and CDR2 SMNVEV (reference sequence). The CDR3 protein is CASRPRVDGGPYSANYGYTF. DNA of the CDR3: TGTGCCAGCAGGCCACGGGTCGACGGGGGTCCTTATTCTGCTAACTATGGCTACACCTTC.

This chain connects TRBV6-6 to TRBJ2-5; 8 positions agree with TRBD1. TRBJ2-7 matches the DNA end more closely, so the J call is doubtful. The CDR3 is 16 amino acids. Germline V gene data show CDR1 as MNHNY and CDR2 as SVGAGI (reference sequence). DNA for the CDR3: TGTGCCAGCAGTGGATCCGGGACAGGTCGATCCTACGAGCAGTACTTC. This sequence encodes CASSGSGTGRSYEQYF.

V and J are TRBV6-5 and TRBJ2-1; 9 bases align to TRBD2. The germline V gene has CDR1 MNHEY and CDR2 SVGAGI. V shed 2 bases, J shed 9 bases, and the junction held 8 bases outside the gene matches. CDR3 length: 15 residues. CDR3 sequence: CASSYAAGGLGEQFF. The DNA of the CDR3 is TGTGCCAGCAGTTACGCGGCGGGGGGGCTAGGTGAGCAGTTCTTC.

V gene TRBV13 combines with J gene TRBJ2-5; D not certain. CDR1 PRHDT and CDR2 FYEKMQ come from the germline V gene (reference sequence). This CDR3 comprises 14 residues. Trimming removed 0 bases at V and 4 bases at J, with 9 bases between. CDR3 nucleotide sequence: TGTGCCAGCAGCTTAGGTCGAGGATCAGAGACCCAGTACTTC. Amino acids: CASSLGRGSETQYF. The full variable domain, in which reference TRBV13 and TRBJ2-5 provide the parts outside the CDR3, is AAGVIQSPRHLIKEKRETATLKCYPIPRHDTVYWYQQGPGQDPQFLISFYEKMQSDKGSIPDRFSAQQFSDYHSELNMSSLELGDSALYFCASSLGRGSETQYFGPGTRLLVL.